These 10 T cell receptor beta chains were all obtained from the same sample, sequenced in a study of CD8 T cells in ankylosing spondylitis (dated by TCRdb to about 2017). Library creation used 5' RACE. Instrument on record: Illumina HiSeq 2500. Using fastp trimming at Q25 and MiXCR clonotype assembly, TCRdb reanalyzed the public sequencing data and kept in-frame beta chains. Here each entry gathers all rows of one CDR3 protein and keeps the most common genes and DNA. Across this sample there are just under 95,000 distinct CDR3 sequences, with 8.8% seen only once. Roughly 4.6% of the sample is held by the ten biggest clonotypes. Sample: blood, either unsorted or a sorted T cell fraction (not recorded which). Source of these receptors: a male donor with ankylosing spondylitis or in good health (not recorded which).

About this clonotype: A clone one base away is much larger, so this may be a read error. This chain links TRBV7-3 with TRBJ2-3, with TRBD2 identical over 9 bases. The ends lost 8 bases at V and 3 bases at J; junction bases unmatched: 12. Germline V CDR1 and CDR2: SGHTA, FQGTGA. The CDR3 covers 16 residues. The CDR3 DNA is TGTGCCAGCTCCACCCCCTCAGCGGGGGGTACAGATACGCAGTATTTT. Amino acid sequence: CASSTPSAGGTDTQYF.

This clonotype has ten or more counts. The chain is built from TRBV28 and TRBJ2-1, with 15 bases fitting TRBD2. The CDR3 loop spans 16 amino acids. Per the germline V gene, CDR1 is MDHEN and CDR2 is SYDVKM. With 3 bases clipped from V and 10 bases from J, the junction kept 7 bases outside the gene matches. The chain's CDR3 is CASSLGTSGGFREQFF. In DNA form, the CDR3 reads TGTGCCAGCAGTTTGGGGACTAGCGGGGGGTTTCGCGAGCAGTTCTTC.

There are a few counts of this clonotype. This rearrangement joins TRBV14 to TRBJ2-6; D unresolved. The length of the CDR3 is 16 residues. V was trimmed by 2 bases and J by 2 bases, leaving 10 bases between them. Per the germline V gene, CDR1 is SGHDN and CDR2 is FVKESK. The CDR3, as DNA: TGTGCCAGCAGCCAAAGGACGGCGACTGGGGCCAACGTCCTGACTTTC. It yields the protein CASSQRTATGANVLTF.

This clonotype showed up many times. The chain carries TRBV3-1 and TRBJ1-1, with TRBD1 matching 10 bases. In germline, CDR1 is LGHDT, CDR2 YNNKEL (reference sequence). There are 16 residues in the CDR3. The V gene end was trimmed by 3 bases and the J gene end by 0 bases; junction bases not matched to a gene: 4. The CDR3 coding sequence is TGTGCCAGCAGCCAGTACGGACAGGGGGTGAACACTGAAGCTTTCTTT. This gives the protein CASSQYGQGVNTEAFF. The whole variable domain, filled in from reference TRBV3-1 and TRBJ1-1, reads DTAVSQTPKYLVTQMGNDKSIKCEQNLGHDTMYWYKQDSKKFLKIMFSYNNKELIINETVPNRFSPKSPDKAHLNLHINSLELGDSAVYFCASSQYGQGVNTEAFFGQGTRLTVV.

This clonotype was counted ten times or more. CDR3 nucleotides: TGTGCCAGCAGCGTAGCTGATGCGGATACCGGGGAGCTGTTTTTT. It codes for CASSVADADTGELFF. The chain employs TRBV9 and TRBJ2-2; unclear D gene. This CDR3 is built from 15 residues. With 0 bases removed from V and 5 bases from J, the gap between germline ends came to 11 bases. Germline assignment: CDR1 SGDLS and CDR2 YYNGEE.

This clonotype has a count of ten or more. The rearrangement links TRBV7-9 to TRBJ2-3, with 7 bases matching TRBD2. This CDR3 comprises 15 residues. V dropped 2 bases and J dropped 1; count of bases not matched to a gene: 3. Per germline, CDR1 SEHNR and CDR2 FQNEAQ (reference sequence). The CDR3 nucleotides are TGTGCCAGCAGCTTACTAGCGGCACGCACAGATACGCAGTATTTT. It is translated as CASSLLAARTDTQYF.

This clonotype showed up many times. V and J are TRBV12-3 or TRBV12-4 and TRBJ1-5; D is unclear. V lost 3 bases, J lost 2 bases, and 20 bases lay in between. The CDR3 length is 18 residues. The CDR3 is CASSLTGLWENGNQPQHF. The CDR3 nucleotides read TGTGCCAGCAGTTTGACGGGGTTGTGGGAGAACGGCAATCAGCCCCAGCATTTT.

Concerning this clonotype: A much larger clone differs by one base, so this may be a read error. The CDR3 loop reads CAGSLEGAPFSYEQYF. The CDR3 nucleotides read TGTGCCGGCAGTTTGGAAGGGGCCCCTTTCTCCTACGAGCAGTACTTC. V gene TRBV28 combines with J gene TRBJ2-7; D might be TRBD1 (5 bases). The CDR3 runs 16 residues. Germline CDR1 is MDHEN and CDR2 is SYDVKM.

This clonotype showed up many times. V is TRBV5-6 and J is TRBJ1-5, with unresolved D. Germline loops: CDR1 SGHDT, CDR2 YYEEEE. The CDR3 contains 13 residues. Trimming removed 0 bases from V and 5 bases from J, with 6 bases in between. The CDR3 spells CASSLAGYQPQHF. The CDR3 DNA is TGTGCCAGCAGCTTGGCGGGATATCAGCCCCAGCATTTT.

Only a few counts were recorded for this clonotype. The V call is TRBV2, the J call TRBJ2-1; D unresolved. Germline-derived CDR1 and CDR2 are SNHLY and FYNNEI. CDR3 length: 15 residues. The V end lost 4 bases, the J end lost 8 bases, and 18 bases lay between the germline ends. CDR3 sequence (DNA): TGTGCCAGCAGTGGAGAAGGAGCTGGGATGTATGAGCAGTTCTTC. Translated, it gives CASSGEGAGMYEQFF.